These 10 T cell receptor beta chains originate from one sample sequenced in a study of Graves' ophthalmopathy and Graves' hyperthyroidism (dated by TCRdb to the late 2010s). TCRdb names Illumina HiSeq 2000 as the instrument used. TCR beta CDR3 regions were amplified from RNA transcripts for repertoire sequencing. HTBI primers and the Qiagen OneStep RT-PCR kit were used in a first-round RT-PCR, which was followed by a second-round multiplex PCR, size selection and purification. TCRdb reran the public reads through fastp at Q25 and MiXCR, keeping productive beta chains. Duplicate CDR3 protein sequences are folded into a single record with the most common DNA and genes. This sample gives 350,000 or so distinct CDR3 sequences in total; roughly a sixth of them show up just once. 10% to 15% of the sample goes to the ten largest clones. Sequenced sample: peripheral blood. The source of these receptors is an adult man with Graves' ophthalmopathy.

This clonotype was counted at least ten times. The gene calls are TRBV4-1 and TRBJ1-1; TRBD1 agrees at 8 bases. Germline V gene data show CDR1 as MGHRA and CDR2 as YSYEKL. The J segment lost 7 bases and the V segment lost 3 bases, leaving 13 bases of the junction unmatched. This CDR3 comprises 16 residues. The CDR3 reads CASSHVLRGRGNEAFF. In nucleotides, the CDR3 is TGCGCCAGCAGCCATGTCCTCAGGGGGCGAGGTAATGAAGCTTTCTTT.

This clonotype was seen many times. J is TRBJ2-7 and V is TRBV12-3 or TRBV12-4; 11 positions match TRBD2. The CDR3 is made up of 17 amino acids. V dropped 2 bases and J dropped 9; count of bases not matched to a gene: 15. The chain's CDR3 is CASSLRLRGTSGKGQYF. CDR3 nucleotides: TGTGCCAGCAGTTTACGTCTGAGAGGGACTAGCGGCAAGGGGCAGTACTTC.

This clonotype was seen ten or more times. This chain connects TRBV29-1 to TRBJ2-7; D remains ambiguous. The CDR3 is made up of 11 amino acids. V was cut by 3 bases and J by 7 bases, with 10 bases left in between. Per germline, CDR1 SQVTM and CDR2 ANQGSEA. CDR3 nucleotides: TGCAGCGTTGAGGTCGGGCGGGAGCAGTACTTC. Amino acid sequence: CSVEVGREQYF.

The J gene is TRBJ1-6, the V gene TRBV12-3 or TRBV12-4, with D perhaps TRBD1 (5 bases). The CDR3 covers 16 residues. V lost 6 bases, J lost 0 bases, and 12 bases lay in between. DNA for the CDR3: TGTGCCAGCAGACGCACGGGACTCTCCTATAATTCACCCCTCCACTTT. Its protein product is CASRRTGLSYNSPLHF.

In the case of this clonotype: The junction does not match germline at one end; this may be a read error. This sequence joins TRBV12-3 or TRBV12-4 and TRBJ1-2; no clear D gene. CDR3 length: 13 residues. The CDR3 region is CAISQIPNYGYIF. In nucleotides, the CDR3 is TGTGCCATAAGCCAGATTCCTAACTATGGCTACATCTTC.

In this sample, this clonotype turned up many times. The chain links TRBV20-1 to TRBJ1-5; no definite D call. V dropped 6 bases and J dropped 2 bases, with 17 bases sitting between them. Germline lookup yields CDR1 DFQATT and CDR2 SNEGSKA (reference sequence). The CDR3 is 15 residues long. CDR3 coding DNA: TGCAGTGCCTCGATAGGCCTTATAGGCAATCAGCCCCAGCATTTT. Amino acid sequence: CSASIGLIGNQPQHF.

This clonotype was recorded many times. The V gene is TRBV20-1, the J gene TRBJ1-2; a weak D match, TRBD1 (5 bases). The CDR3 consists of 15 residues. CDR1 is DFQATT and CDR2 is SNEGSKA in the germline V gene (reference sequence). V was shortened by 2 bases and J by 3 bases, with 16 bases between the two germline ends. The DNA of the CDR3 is TGCAGTGCTAGAACTTCCGGGACGGGGGACTATGGCTACACCTTC. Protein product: CSARTSGTGDYGYTF.

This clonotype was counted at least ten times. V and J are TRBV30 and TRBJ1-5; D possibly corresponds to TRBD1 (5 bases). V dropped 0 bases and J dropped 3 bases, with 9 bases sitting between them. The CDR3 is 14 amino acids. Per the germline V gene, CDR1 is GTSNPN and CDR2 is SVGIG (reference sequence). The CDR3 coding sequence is TGTGCCTGGAGTGTCTTACAGGCCAATCAGCCCCAGCATTTT. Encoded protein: CAWSVLQANQPQHF.

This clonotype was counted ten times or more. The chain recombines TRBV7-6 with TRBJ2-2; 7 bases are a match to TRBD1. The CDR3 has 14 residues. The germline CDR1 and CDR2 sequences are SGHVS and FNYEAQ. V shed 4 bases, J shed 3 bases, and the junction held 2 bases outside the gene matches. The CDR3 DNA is TGTGCCAGCAGCTATCAGGGGGACACCGGGGAGCTGTTTTTT. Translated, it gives CASSYQGDTGELFF.

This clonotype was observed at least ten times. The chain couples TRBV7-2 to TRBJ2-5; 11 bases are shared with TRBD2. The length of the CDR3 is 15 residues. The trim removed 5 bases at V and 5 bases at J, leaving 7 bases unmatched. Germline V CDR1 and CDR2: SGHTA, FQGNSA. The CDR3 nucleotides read TGTGCCAGCAGCCCCAGACTAGCGGGATGGGAGACCCAGTACTTC. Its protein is CASSPRLAGWETQYF.